The clone carrying this TCR beta chain was observed a few times. TCRdb's table, derived via immunoSEQ multiplex PCR, lists solely in-frame clones and lacks some. The sample consists of over 150,000 clones, approximately 85% of them appearing once. The data were obtained in a study of blood T cell repertoires in COVID-19. This TCR derives from a man in his forties with acute or convalescent COVID-19. Sequences were obtained from peripheral blood.

The chain's CDR3 is CASSFLGGGVGQPQHF. In DNA form, the CDR3 reads TGTGCCAGTTCGTTTCTCGGAGGGGGCGTAGGGCAGCCCCAGCATTTT. The chain employs TRBV19 and TRBJ1-5, with 7 nucleotides matching TRBD1. The CDR3 length is 16 residues. V was clipped by 8 bases and J by 7 bases; unmatched bases: 17. In germline, CDR1 is LNHDA, CDR2 SQIVND (reference sequence).